Each of the 30 T cell receptor beta chains below was sequenced from the same sample in a study of OX40 agonist ivuxolimab in advanced cancers. Generated by immunoSEQ multiplex PCR, the TCRdb table keeps only in-frame clones and is missing some. The sample carries over 60,000 clones, 89% recorded once. Sequencing used CD4+ or CD8+ T cells sorted from blood, obtained in a trial of the OX40 agonist ivuxolimab. The source is an adult with an advanced solid tumor such as melanoma, head and neck, liver or kidney cancer.

The J gene is TRBJ2-1, the V gene TRBV11-3, with no clear D. Deletions cut 0 bases from V and 5 bases from J, with 5 bases between. In germline, CDR1 is SGHNT, CDR2 YENEEA. The CDR3 covers 13 residues. CDR3 nucleotide sequence: TGTGCCAGCAGCTTAGACCACAACAATGAGCAGTTCTTC. It specifies CASSLDHNNEQFF.

The rearrangement uses TRBV9 and TRBJ2-3; D is uncertain. The length of the CDR3 is 14 residues. Germline lookup yields CDR1 SGDLS and CDR2 YYNGEE. V lost 0 bases to trimming and J lost 0 bases, with 5 bases between them. CDR3 sequence (DNA): TGTGCCAGCAGCGTAGCGACTAGCACAGATACGCAGTATTTT. Translation gives CASSVATSTDTQYF.

This rearrangement joins TRBV5-5 to TRBJ1-4; D is unresolved. Looked up from germline, CDR1 is SGHKS and CDR2 is YYEKEE (reference sequence). V shed 2 bases and J shed 8 bases, with 10 bases lying between them. The CDR3 extends over 13 amino acids. The CDR3 reads CASSFDPAEKLFF. In DNA form, the CDR3 reads TGTGCCAGCAGCTTCGACCCAGCGGAAAAACTGTTTTTT.

The chain couples TRBV6-6 to TRBJ2-3; D gene unclear. V was trimmed by 2 bases and J by 0 bases, leaving 6 bases between them. This CDR3 is built from 14 residues. CDR1 and CDR2 from the germline V gene are MNHNY and SVGAGI (reference sequence). The CDR3 nucleotides are TGTGCCAGCAGTTACACCGCTAGCACAGATACGCAGTATTTT. As protein: CASSYTASTDTQYF.

This chain links TRBV5-1 with TRBJ2-5, with TRBD2 identical over 14 bases. Trimming cost V 6 bases and J 4 bases; bases outside gene matches: 8. CDR3 size: 16 residues. Germline-derived CDR1 and CDR2 are SGHRS and YFSETQ. This CDR3 is CASTPGLAGVLETQYF. In DNA, the CDR3 is TGCGCCAGCACGCCGGGACTAGCGGGAGTTTTAGAGACCCAGTACTTC.

CDR3 sequence: CASRFSTTNEKLFF. In DNA form, the CDR3 reads TGTGCCAGCCGTTTTTCTACAACTAATGAAAAACTGTTTTTT. This sequence joins TRBV6-1 and TRBJ1-4; D is ambiguous. Germline CDR1 reads MNHNS; CDR2 reads SASEGT. Trimming stripped 8 bases from V and 0 bases from J, with 10 bases between. CDR3 length: 14 residues.

There are a few counts of this clone. The genes are TRBV7-6 and TRBJ1-5; no firm D call. The CDR3 spans 13 residues. The V end was cut by 3 bases, the J end by 3 bases, with 6 bases between. The V gene's germline CDR1 is SGHVS and CDR2 FNYEAQ. The DNA of the CDR3 is TGTGCCAGCAGCTTGGGATTCAATCAGCCCCAGCATTTT. It specifies CASSLGFNQPQHF.

CDR3 loop: CATSRSTGAFGNTIYF. The CDR3 nucleotides read TGTGCCACCAGCAGATCAACAGGGGCCTTTGGAAACACCATATATTTT. This chain joins TRBV15 and TRBJ1-3; TRBD1 matches 7 bases. V trimming: 2 bases; J trimming: 3 bases; junction bases outside the gene matches: 7. The V gene's germline CDR1 is LNHNV and CDR2 YYDKDF (reference sequence). CDR3 length: 16 amino acids.

The chain employs TRBV28 and TRBJ2-7; 7 bases are shared with TRBD2. The CDR3 sequence is 17 residues long. Germline V lookup: CDR1 MDHEN, CDR2 SYDVKM. With V trimmed by 5 bases and J by 4 bases, 17 bases remained unmatched. In DNA form, the CDR3 reads TGTGCCAGCAGTCCCTCGGGAATAGCGGGTAGCTGGTACGAGCAGTACTTC. Protein sequence: CASSPSGIAGSWYEQYF.

The J gene is TRBJ2-7, the V gene TRBV10-3; 9 bases line up with TRBD2. Germline lookup yields CDR1 ENHRY and CDR2 SYGVKD. The CDR3 runs 13 residues. Unmatched junction bases numbered 8, after V lost 10 bases and J lost 4 bases. In DNA form, the CDR3 reads TGTGCCACCAGGGGTAGCGGGAGTTACGAGCAGTACTTC. Protein: CATRGSGSYEQYF.

V usage is TRBV7-8 and J usage is TRBJ2-7, with TRBD1 identical over 8 bases. Trimming at V came to 1 base and at J to 6 bases, leaving 8 bases not matched to a gene. The CDR3 is made up of 15 amino acids. In germline, CDR1 is SGHVS, CDR2 FQNEAQ. The CDR3 is CASSLEVAGGREQYF. CDR3 DNA: TGTGCCAGCAGCTTAGAGGTTGCAGGGGGCCGCGAGCAGTACTTC. The variable domain in full, with the rest retrieved from reference TRBV7-8 and TRBJ2-7, is GAGVSQSPRYKVAKRGQDVALRCDPISGHVSLFWYQQALGQGPEFLTYFQNEAQLDKSGLPSDRFFAERPEGSVSTLKIQRTQQEDSAVYLCASSLEVAGGREQYFGPGTRLTVT.

The rearrangement uses TRBV19 and TRBJ2-2, with a tentative D call TRBD2 (6 bases). The CDR3 is 18 residues long. Per the germline V gene, CDR1 is LNHDA and CDR2 is SQIVND (reference sequence). Trimming cost V 5 bases and J 0 bases, with 19 bases left between them. This CDR3 is CASSPSVRGPTNTGELFF. The DNA of the CDR3 is TGTGCCAGTAGTCCCTCAGTGCGGGGTCCCACGAACACCGGGGAGCTGTTTTTT.

The CDR3 DNA sequence: TGTGCCAGCAGCTTAAGAGCTAGCGGGAGCACCGGGGAGCTGTTTTTT. It encodes CASSLRASGSTGELFF. The rearrangement joins TRBV7-6 to TRBJ2-2; 10 positions match TRBD2. CDR1 is SGHVS and CDR2 is FNYEAQ in the germline V gene. The CDR3 extends over 16 amino acids. The junction had 4 bases not matched to a gene; V was cut back by 2 bases and J by 4 bases.

The chain uses TRBV18 and TRBJ2-5; 8 bases match TRBD2. The V gene's germline CDR1 is KGHSH and CDR2 LQKENI. The CDR3 runs 14 residues. J was trimmed by 4 bases and V by 0 bases; bases with no gene match: 1. The CDR3 sequence: CASSPPAGGETQYF. For the CDR3, the DNA is TGTGCCAGCTCACCACCGGCGGGGGGAGAGACCCAGTACTTC.

The chain is built from TRBV4-2 and TRBJ1-3, with D possibly matching TRBD1 (6 bases). Germline V gene lookup returns CDR1 LGHNA and CDR2 YNFKEQ. The CDR3 spans 14 residues. V shed 7 bases and J shed 9 bases, with 19 bases lying between them. CDR3 region: CASKPDRQEATIYF. CDR3 in DNA: TGTGCCAGCAAACCCGACAGGCAAGAAGCCACCATATATTTT.

The chain recombines TRBV10-2 with TRBJ1-3; D is possibly TRBD1 (5 bases). The CDR3 loop spans 15 amino acids. Germline V gene lookup returns CDR1 WSHSY and CDR2 SAAADI. V was shortened by 2 bases and J by 8 bases, with 16 bases between the two germline ends. The CDR3 DNA is TGCGCCAGCAGTGAGATAAGGCAGGGTTTTGACACCATATATTTT. Residues: CASSEIRQGFDTIYF.

The gene calls are TRBV2 and TRBJ1-2; D is undetermined. The CDR3 spans 15 residues. V lost 8 bases and J 8 bases, leaving 24 bases between the germline ends. From germline, CDR1 is SNHLY and CDR2 FYNNEI. The CDR3 DNA sequence: TGTGCCAGCTTGGAGGGAACGGAGCTTCGAAGGGGCTACACCTTC. Translated: CASLEGTELRRGYTF. The variable domain in full, completed from reference TRBV2 and TRBJ1-2, reads EPEVTQTPSHQVTQMGQEVILRCVPISNHLYFYWYRQILGQKVEFLVSFYNNEISEKSEIFDDQFSVERPDGSNFTLKIRSTKLEDSAMYFCASLEGTELRRGYTFGSGTRLTVV.

The chain links TRBV6-1 to TRBJ2-5; no reliable D call. The CDR3 has 13 residues. The germline CDR1 and CDR2 sequences are MNHNS and SASEGT. V was shortened by 2 bases and J by 0 bases, with 4 bases between the two germline ends. The CDR3 region is CASSELYQETQYF. Here the CDR3 DNA reads TGTGCCAGCAGTGAATTGTACCAAGAGACCCAGTACTTC.

The chain is built from TRBV7-2 and TRBJ2-2; TRBD2 might be the D (5 bases). CDR3 length: 17 residues. Trimming cost V 2 bases and J 5 bases, with 18 bases left between them. Germline V CDR1 and CDR2: SGHTA, FQGNSA. The CDR3 here is CASSLMGRLLGTGELFF. CDR3 nucleotides: TGTGCCAGCAGCTTAATGGGGAGACTCCTGGGGACCGGGGAGCTGTTTTTT.

The J gene is TRBJ1-3, the V gene TRBV5-8, with TRBD1 as a possible D gene (5 bases). The V end was cut by 2 bases, the J end by 4 bases, with 13 bases between. CDR3 length: 15 amino acids. Germline lookup yields CDR1 SGHTS and CDR2 YDEGEE. In DNA form, the CDR3 reads TGTGCCAGCAGCTTAGTCGGGACGAAAGGAAACACCATATATTTT. Protein product: CASSLVGTKGNTIYF.

J is TRBJ2-1 and V is TRBV6-6; tentative D call: TRBD2 (6 bases). The germline V and J ends were trimmed by 7 bases and 6 bases, with 13 bases remaining between them. CDR1 and CDR2 from the germline V gene are MNHNY and SVGAGI (reference sequence). The CDR3 covers 13 residues. CDR3 amino acids: CASKGGAGNEQFF. The CDR3 DNA is TGTGCCAGCAAAGGCGGGGCAGGCAATGAGCAGTTCTTC.

V gene TRBV7-6 combines with J gene TRBJ1-2; D not certain. The V end lost 5 bases, the J end lost 8 bases, and 18 bases lay between the germline ends. Germline CDR1 SGHVS, CDR2 FNYEAQ. The CDR3 spans 14 residues. The CDR3 coding sequence is TGTGCCAGCAGCCATAGTATTTCCGTCTTAGGCTACACCTTC. Protein sequence: CASSHSISVLGYTF.

The V and J genes are TRBV27 and TRBJ2-7; TRBD2 matches 12 bases. Trimming at V came to 6 bases and at J to 3 bases, leaving 6 bases not matched to a gene. Germline CDR1 MNHEY, CDR2 SMNVEV (reference sequence). The CDR3 sequence is 15 residues long. The CDR3 DNA follows: TGTGCCAGCAGGCCCTCTAGCGGGAGGGTCTACGAGCAGTACTTC. Protein product: CASRPSSGRVYEQYF.

This clone has just one count. The chain combines TRBV2 with TRBJ1-3; D gene unclear. Germline CDR1 and CDR2: SNHLY and FYNNEI. CDR3 length: 13 amino acids. Between the trimmed V and J ends, which lost 6 bases and 0 bases, there was a span of 6 bases. The CDR3 here is CASRLSSGNTIYF. In DNA form, the CDR3 reads TGTGCCAGCAGACTGAGCTCTGGAAACACCATATATTTT.

CDR3 region: CASSLQRHEQFF. In DNA form, the CDR3 reads TGTGCCAGCAGCTTACAGCGCCATGAGCAGTTCTTC. The J gene is TRBJ2-1, the V gene TRBV7-2; no clear D gene. The germline gives CDR1 SGHTA, CDR2 FQGNSA. V lost 2 bases, J lost 8 bases, and 7 bases lay in between. The CDR3 is made up of 12 amino acids.

The chain joins TRBV9 to TRBJ2-5; D possibly corresponds to TRBD2 (5 bases). The CDR3 contains 16 residues. Germline loops: CDR1 SGDLS, CDR2 YYNGEE. The V end lost 4 bases, the J end lost 2 bases, and 18 bases lay between the germline ends. The CDR3 region has the DNA TGTGCCAGCAGCCCCCGGGCCCTGACGGGGCAAGAGACCCAGTACTTC. The encoded protein is CASSPRALTGQETQYF. Full variable domain (rest looked up from reference TRBV9 and TRBJ2-5): DSGVTQTPKHLITATGQRVTLRCSPRSGDLSVYWYQQSLDQGLQFLIQYYNGEERAKGNILERFSAQQFPDLHSELNLSSLELGDSALYFCASSPRALTGQETQYFGPGTRLLVL.

V usage is TRBV5-6 and J usage is TRBJ2-1; D unclear. The CDR3 runs 12 residues. Germline V CDR1 and CDR2: SGHDT, YYEEEE. The V and J ends lost 1 base and 6 bases respectively, with 5 bases between them. The DNA for the CDR3 is TGTGCCAGCAGCTTGTCCGGCAATGAGCAGTTCTTC. Protein product: CASSLSGNEQFF.

V and J are TRBV9 and TRBJ1-2; D call uncertain. This CDR3 spans 19 amino acids. Trimming took 4 bases from V and 3 from J, leaving 28 bases between them. Germline CDR1 is SGDLS and CDR2 is YYNGEE. The CDR3 loop reads CASSPSAYKDAGEYYGYTF. In nucleotides, the CDR3 is TGTGCCAGCAGCCCTTCTGCCTACAAAGATGCCGGGGAGTACTATGGCTACACCTTC. The whole variable domain, remainder taken from reference TRBV9 and TRBJ1-2, is DSGVTQTPKHLITATGQRVTLRCSPRSGDLSVYWYQQSLDQGLQFLIQYYNGEERAKGNILERFSAQQFPDLHSELNLSSLELGDSALYFCASSPSAYKDAGEYYGYTFGSGTRLTVV.

V usage is TRBV6-1 and J usage is TRBJ1-2; no definite D call. Germline V lookup: CDR1 MNHNS, CDR2 SASEGT. This CDR3 has 14 amino acids. V was cut by 4 bases and J by 4 bases, with 13 bases left in between. The CDR3 loop reads CASSGGGKGYGYTF. The CDR3 bases are TGTGCCAGCAGTGGGGGTGGAAAGGGCTATGGCTACACCTTC.

The chain joins TRBV4-1 to TRBJ2-1; weak D call: TRBD2 (6 bases). CDR3 length: 16 amino acids. V lost 1 base and J 8 bases, leaving 18 bases between the germline ends. Per the germline V gene, CDR1 is MGHRA and CDR2 is YSYEKL. The CDR3 DNA sequence: TGCGCCAGCAGCCAAGGGCCGGTAGCGGCCCGGGATGAGCAGTTCTTC. Its translation: CASSQGPVAARDEQFF.